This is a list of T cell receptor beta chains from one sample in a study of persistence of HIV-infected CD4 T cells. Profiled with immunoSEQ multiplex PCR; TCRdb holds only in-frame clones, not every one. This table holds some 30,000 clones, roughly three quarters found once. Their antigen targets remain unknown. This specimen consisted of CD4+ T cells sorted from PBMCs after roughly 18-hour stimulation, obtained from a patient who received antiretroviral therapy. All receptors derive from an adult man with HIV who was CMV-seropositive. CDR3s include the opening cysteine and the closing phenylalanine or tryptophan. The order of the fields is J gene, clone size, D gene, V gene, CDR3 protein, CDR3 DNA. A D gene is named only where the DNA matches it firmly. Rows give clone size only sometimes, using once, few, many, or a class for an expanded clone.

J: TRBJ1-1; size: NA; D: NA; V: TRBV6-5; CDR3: CASSREAGNTEAFF; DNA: TGTGCCAGCAGTCGTGAGGCCGGGAACACTGAAGCTTTCTTT
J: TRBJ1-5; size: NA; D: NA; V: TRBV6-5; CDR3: CASRSGQNNQPQHF; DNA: TGTGCCAGCAGGAGCGGACAAAACAATCAGCCCCAGCATTTT
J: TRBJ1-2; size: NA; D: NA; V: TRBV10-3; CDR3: CAISEPAGHGYTF; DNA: TGTGCCATCAGTGAGCCCGCCGGGCATGGCTACACCTTC
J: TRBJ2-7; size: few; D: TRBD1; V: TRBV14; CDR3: CASSQDGQGARYEQYF; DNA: TGTGCCAGCAGCCAAGATGGGCAGGGGGCTAGGTACGAGCAGTACTTC
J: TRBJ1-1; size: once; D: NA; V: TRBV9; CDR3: CASSVGTANTEAFF; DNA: TGTGCCAGCAGCGTAGGGACAGCGAACACTGAAGCTTTCTTT
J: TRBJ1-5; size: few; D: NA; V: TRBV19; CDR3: CATSEGDGSNQPQHF; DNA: TGTGCCACCTCCGAGGGGGACGGGAGCAATCAGCCCCAGCATTTT
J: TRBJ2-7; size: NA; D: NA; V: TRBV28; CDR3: CATFTPLGYEQYF; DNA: TGTGCCACCTTCACCCCACTGGGCTACGAGCAGTACTTC
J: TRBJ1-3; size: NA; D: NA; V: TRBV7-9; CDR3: CASSPTAAWGNTIYF; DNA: TGTGCCAGCAGCCCGACAGCGGCTTGGGGAAACACCATATATTTT
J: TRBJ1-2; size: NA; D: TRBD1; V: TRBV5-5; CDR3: CASSGQGHPYTF; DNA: TGTGCCAGCAGCGGACAGGGCCACCCCTACACCTTC
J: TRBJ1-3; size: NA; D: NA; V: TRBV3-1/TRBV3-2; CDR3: CASSPNPGNTIYF; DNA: TGTGCCAGCAGCCCCAACCCCGGAAACACCATATATTTT
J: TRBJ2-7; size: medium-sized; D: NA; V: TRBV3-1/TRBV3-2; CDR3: CASSQDRTYEQYF; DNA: TGTGCCAGCAGCCAAGATCGGACCTACGAGCAGTACTTC
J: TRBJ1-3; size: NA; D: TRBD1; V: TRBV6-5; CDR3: CASSYSGQEGNTIYF; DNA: TGTGCCAGCAGTTACTCGGGACAGGAAGGAAACACCATATATTTT
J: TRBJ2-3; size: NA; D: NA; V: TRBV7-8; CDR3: CASSLEGFVNTQYF; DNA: TGTGCCAGCAGCTTAGAGGGTTTCGTAAATACGCAGTATTTT